The clone carrying this T cell receptor beta chain was observed a handful of times. Its antigen is as yet unknown. This sample was included in a study of blood T cells in healthy people across ages. Study-wide results and limits: Because donor CMV status was unknown, expanded clonotype changes were possibly confounded.

Together with a sample-barcoded 5' primer, a J-beta primer mix was included in a second PCR lasting about 6 to 11 cycles. TCRdb used MiXCR to reprocess the 5' RACE reads, holding one entry per CDR3 protein. The table lists roughly 2 million distinct CDR3 sequences, roughly 52% of them singletons. The sequence was collected from a woman in her 40s in good health. Material: blood.

In DNA, the CDR3 is TGTGCCGGCGGCCCGGACTACAATGAGCAGTTCTTC. It is translated as CAGGPDYNEQFF. The gene calls are TRBV25-1 and TRBJ2-1, with unresolved D. V gave up 11 bases and J gave up 3 bases, with 11 bases separating them. The CDR3 has 12 residues. In germline, CDR1 is MGHDK, CDR2 SYGVNS.